This entry lists 14 T cell receptor beta chains sequenced from one sample in a study of beta chain features in type 1 diabetes. Expressed TCRB transcripts were sequenced after all isolated RNA was converted to cDNA. Generated by immunoSEQ multiplex PCR, the TCRdb table keeps only in-frame clones and is missing some. The sample shows just over 600,000 clones, about 14% of them seen only once. Sequenced: naive CD4+ T cells from blood. The origin of the receptors is a man aged 18 to 29 in good health.

The chain recombines TRBV7-9 with TRBJ1-2; D is unresolved. The germline V and J ends were trimmed by 8 bases and 4 bases, with 14 bases remaining between them. The CDR3 extends over 13 amino acids. Germline values: CDR1 SEHNR, CDR2 FQNEAQ (reference sequence). The CDR3 region has the DNA TGTGCCAGCGCCCCCCCAACATCCTATGGCTACACCTTC. As protein: CASAPPTSYGYTF.

This clone was detected only a few times. CDR3 bases: TGTGCCAGCAGCTCGGGACTGGGTAATGAGCAGTTCTTC. Protein sequence: CASSSGLGNEQFF. The chain has TRBV7-2 and TRBJ2-1; perhaps TRBD2 as D (6 bases). The V gene's germline CDR1 is SGHTA and CDR2 FQGNSA. V lost 4 bases and J 7 bases, leaving 11 bases between the germline ends. The CDR3 length is 13 residues.

This clone was detected a few times. The chain has TRBV29-1 and TRBJ1-2, with TRBD1 matching 7 bases. The V gene end was trimmed by 8 bases and the J gene end by 6 bases; junction bases not matched to a gene: 21. The CDR3 loop spans 16 amino acids. Germline CDR1 is SQVTM and CDR2 is ANQGSEA. The CDR3 sequence is CSRTDPGQMGVDGYTF. The CDR3 bases are TGCAGCCGCACCGACCCGGGACAGATGGGCGTTGATGGCTACACCTTC.

This rearrangement joins TRBV10-3 to TRBJ2-3; TRBD1 aligns across 9 bases. The V gene's germline CDR1 is ENHRY and CDR2 SYGVKD. After removal of 5 bases from V and 5 bases from J, the junction contained 5 bases not matched to a gene. CDR3 length: 14 amino acids. CDR3 sequence reads: CAISPGTGRDTQYF. The CDR3 region has the DNA TGTGCCATCAGTCCCGGGACAGGGAGAGATACGCAGTATTTT.

This clone came up a few times. The chain joins TRBV6-1 to TRBJ2-4, with 9 bases matching TRBD1. CDR3 length: 15 amino acids. V shed 0 bases and J 6 bases; nucleotides not matched to a gene: 3. CDR1 is MNHNS, CDR2 SASEGT, per germline. This CDR3 is CASSEAPGQGNIQYF. The CDR3 nucleotides read TGTGCCAGCAGTGAAGCACCGGGACAGGGAAACATTCAGTACTTC.

V and J are TRBV7-3 and TRBJ2-2; tentative D call: TRBD2 (5 bases). V lost 5 bases, J lost 4 bases, and 17 bases lay in between. Germline V gene data show CDR1 as SGHTA and CDR2 as FQGTGA. The CDR3 is 16 amino acids. DNA for the CDR3: TGTGCCAGCAGCCCCCCGGGGTTCATGGGCACCGGGGAGCTGTTTTTT. Protein: CASSPPGFMGTGELFF.

This clone was seen just once. The chain combines TRBV12-2 with TRBJ2-1; the table's D call, TRBD2, has no DNA check behind it. TRBV12-2 is recorded as a pseudogene. This CDR3 region has 18 residues. The CDR3 loop is CASRQPGAGVPSYNEQFF. CDR3 nucleotide sequence: TGTGCAAGTCGCCAGCCAGGAGCGGGGGTCCCCTCCTACAATGAGCAGTTCTTC.

This clone was seen only a few times. The chain couples TRBV6-5 to TRBJ2-7, with D tentatively TRBD2 (7 bases). Germline-derived CDR1 and CDR2 are MNHEY and SVGAGI. The CDR3 runs to 14 residues. V was trimmed by 2 bases and J by 2 bases, leaving 10 bases between them. The CDR3 spells CASSYRGAAYEQYF. CDR3 DNA: TGTGCCAGCAGTTACCGGGGGGCCGCCTACGAGCAGTACTTC.

This clone turned up a few times. CDR3 sequence: CASSDQFERRLAGVYEQYF. The CDR3 DNA follows: TGTGCCAGTAGTGATCAATTTGAGCGACGGCTAGCGGGAGTGTACGAGCAGTACTTC. The chain combines TRBV19 with TRBJ2-7; 10 bases fit TRBD2. The CDR3 has 19 residues. The trim removed 5 bases at V and 4 bases at J, leaving 20 bases unmatched. Germline CDR1 and CDR2: LNHDA and SQIVND (reference sequence).

The rearrangement joins TRBV7-2 to TRBJ1-1, with 8 bases matching TRBD1. The CDR3 is 15 amino acids. V was clipped by 3 bases and J by 5 bases; unmatched bases: 8. Germline V gives CDR1 SGHTA, CDR2 FQGNSA. CDR3 coding DNA: TGTGCCAGCAGCTTCCCTGGACAGGGTTGGACTGAAGCTTTCTTT. Its protein product is CASSFPGQGWTEAFF.

This clone was seen a few times. The gene calls are TRBV5-5 and TRBJ2-4; D gene uncertain. Germline CDR1 and CDR2: SGHKS and YYEKEE (reference sequence). The CDR3 is 18 amino acids. V was shortened by 0 bases and J by 7 bases, with 23 bases between the two germline ends. CDR3 sequence (DNA): TGTGCCAGCAGCTTGGGTGGTGGGTATGGCCCACGGTTTAACATTCAGTACTTC. Translating it yields CASSLGGGYGPRFNIQYF.

This clone was observed a handful of times. The chain employs TRBV23-1 and TRBJ1-3; a possible D gene is TRBD1 (6 bases). TRBV23-1 is treated as an ORF (open reading frame) with a function not yet certain. This CDR3 contains 16 residues. V lost 10 bases and J lost 0, with 19 bases in between. CDR3 sequence reads: CATATGDFSSGNTIYF. DNA of the CDR3: TGCGCCACCGCGACAGGAGACTTCAGCTCTGGAAACACCATATATTTT.

With regard to this clone: Other DNA sequences in the same sample also yield this CDR3. V and J are TRBV18 and TRBJ1-4, with 7 bases aligning to TRBD1. V shed 3 bases, J shed 7 bases, and the junction held 2 bases outside the gene matches. Per germline, CDR1 KGHSH and CDR2 LQKENI. The CDR3 consists of 13 residues. CDR3 residues: CASSPDRVEKLFF. The CDR3 nucleotides are TGTGCCAGCTCACCCGACAGGGTTGAAAAACTGTTTTTT. The full variable domain, completed using reference TRBV18 and TRBJ1-4, is NAGVMQNPRHLVRRRGQEARLRCSPMKGHSHVYWYRQLPEEGLKFMVYLQKENIIDESGMPKERFSAEFPKEGPSILRIQQVVRGDSAAYFCASSPDRVEKLFFGSGTQLSVL.

This clone was seen once. The CDR3, as DNA: TGCGCCAGCAGCCAAGGTTCGGGACAAATTAACTATGGCTACACCTTC. This sequence encodes CASSQGSGQINYGYTF. The chain uses TRBV4-1 and TRBJ1-2; possible D gene TRBD1, 6 bases. The CDR3 is 16 amino acids. Germline V gives CDR1 MGHRA, CDR2 YSYEKL. Between the trimmed V and J ends, which lost 1 base and 1 base, there was a span of 13 bases.